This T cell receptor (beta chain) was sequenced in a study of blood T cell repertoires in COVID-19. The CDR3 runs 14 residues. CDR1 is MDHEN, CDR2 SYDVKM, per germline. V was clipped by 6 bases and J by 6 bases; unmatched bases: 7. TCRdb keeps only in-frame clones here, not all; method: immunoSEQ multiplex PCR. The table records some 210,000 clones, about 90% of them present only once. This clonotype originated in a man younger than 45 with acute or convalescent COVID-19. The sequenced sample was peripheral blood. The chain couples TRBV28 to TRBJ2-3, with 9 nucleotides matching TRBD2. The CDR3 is CASRLGLARDTQYF. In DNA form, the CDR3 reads TGTGCCAGCAGGCTGGGACTAGCAAGGGATACGCAGTATTTT.